This TCR beta chain was observed in a study of blood T cell repertoires in COVID-19 (TCRdb year 2020). With regard to the full study: Samples covering the acute and convalescent phases of COVID-19 were provided by collaborators in the United States, Italy and Spain. The material from the prospective study consisted of cDNA or gDNA derived from T cells, B-cell-depleted T cells, or PBMCs. HLA class I and class II types, where available, came from metadata supplied by the sample provider rather than from assay-based typing. Samples came from the ongoing ImmuneRACE study (first 160 participants) plus 1,254 subjects from 6 global collaborators. Subjects who had been exposed to COVID-19, were actively infected with it, or had recovered from it provided the deeply sampled blood TCRbeta repertoires that made up the dataset. The repertoires were released in a freely available public database intended as a resource for research on the immune response to SARS-CoV-2. A de-identified subject ID, COVID-19 status, age in years and sex were almost always included in the sample metadata. On the study overall, not on this receptor specifically: The quantity of clinical and demographic metadata differed by source and by participant and was supplied without curation.

Concerning this clone: Its antigen is still unknown. Base-call qualities are not available, and no considerably larger clone is one nucleotide away.

The collaborating institutions used their own protocols to collect whole blood in K2EDTA tubes. For TCRbeta analysis, collaborators shipped samples as frozen whole blood, isolated PBMCs, or DNA extracted from either of those sample types. The immunoSEQ Assay, a bias-controlled multiplex PCR, was used to amplify TCRbeta CDR3 regions from genomic DNA. Processing in the source paper ran as follows. The number of nucleated cells in each sample was estimated by amplification of reference gene primers within the assay. To quantify the absolute abundance of each unique TCRbeta CDR3 rearrangement, sequence reads were collapsed and filtered. For each sample, productive Simpson clonality was calculated as the square root of Simpson's diversity index over productive rearrangements. This immuneACCESS table, as held by TCRdb, lists in-frame sequences with V and J called but not all clones. Of the missing ones, under half trace to an unresolved V gene in checked studies; the others have no known cause. V, J and clone size are taken as reported in that table, and D and trimming were inferred from the DNA itself. The sample table records about 40,000 clones; roughly 80% of these occur just once. The ten largest clones take up approximately 30% of the sample.

The sequence came from a woman older than 75 with acute or convalescent COVID-19. Specimen: peripheral blood.

The DNA reads as follows: TGTGCCAGCAGCCCCCTTGTCAGGGGTTCGGGTGCTTTCTTT. Translated, it reads CASSPLVRGSGAFF. The rearrangement combines TRBV6-5 with TRBJ1-1, with a weak D call of TRBD1 (6 bases match). Cut back by 6 bases and 11 bases, the V and J ends lie 22 bases apart. Including cysteine and phenylalanine, the CDR3 has 14 amino acids. The DNA shown is the 42-base CDR3, in frame from base 1. The germline V gene sets CDR1 to MNHEY and CDR2 to SVGAGI.